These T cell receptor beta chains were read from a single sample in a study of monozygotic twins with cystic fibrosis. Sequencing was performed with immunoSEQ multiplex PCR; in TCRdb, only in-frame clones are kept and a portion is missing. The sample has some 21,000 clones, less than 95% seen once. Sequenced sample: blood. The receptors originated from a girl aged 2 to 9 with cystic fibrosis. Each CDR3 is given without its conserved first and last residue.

CDR3aa: ASSQNTEAF; v_gene: TRBV4-1; j_gene: TRBJ1-1
CDR3aa: ASSSTSGPNTGELF; v_gene: TRBV9; j_gene: TRBJ2-2
CDR3aa: AWSVRLWGTTEAF; v_gene: TRBV30; j_gene: TRBJ1-1
CDR3aa: ASSAQGDEQF; v_gene: TRBV25-1; j_gene: TRBJ2-1
CDR3aa: ASSSETGGSNQPQH; v_gene: TRBV28; j_gene: TRBJ1-5
CDR3aa: ASSLGGGTEAF; v_gene: TRBV5-1; j_gene: TRBJ1-1
CDR3aa: ASSLGRQGSETQY; v_gene: TRBV5-1; j_gene: TRBJ2-5
CDR3aa: ASSKVRDRGRGMGTEAF; v_gene: TRBV21-1; j_gene: TRBJ1-1
CDR3aa: AITPSGDRGPEKGRELF; v_gene: TRBV10-3; j_gene: TRBJ2-2
CDR3aa: SVEAGGLQETQY; v_gene: TRBV29-1; j_gene: TRBJ2-5
CDR3aa: ASSSTSGTGVTGELF; v_gene: TRBV27; j_gene: TRBJ2-2
CDR3aa: ASSPAGGTDTQY; v_gene: TRBV5-1; j_gene: TRBJ2-3
CDR3aa: ASSFKSPSYEQY; v_gene: TRBV27; j_gene: TRBJ2-7
CDR3aa: ASGLVIRGNTEAF; v_gene: TRBV12-5; j_gene: TRBJ1-1
CDR3aa: ASSIFGGNEAF; v_gene: TRBV19; j_gene: TRBJ1-1
CDR3aa: ASSQDRWTFNTEAF; v_gene: TRBV4-1; j_gene: TRBJ1-1
CDR3aa: ASSQVEGDQPQH; v_gene: TRBV4-3; j_gene: TRBJ1-5
CDR3aa: ASSQDTGKGETQY; v_gene: TRBV4-3; j_gene: TRBJ2-5
CDR3aa: ASSQGRGSGSGNTIY; v_gene: TRBV4-1; j_gene: TRBJ1-3
CDR3aa: ASSETDEQY; v_gene: TRBV2; j_gene: TRBJ2-7
CDR3aa: ATSRDRRAVAYEQY; v_gene: TRBV15; j_gene: TRBJ2-7
CDR3aa: SVGTGSYEQY; v_gene: TRBV29-1; j_gene: TRBJ2-7